The T cell receptor (beta chain) under discussion was sequenced for a study of T cells in women clearing cervical HPV infection. The protocol was immunoSEQ multiplex PCR, while the TCRdb copy is restricted to in-frame clones and leaves out a portion. Listed are some 37,000 clones; about 3.7% falls within the top ten. Concerning this clone: The read stops 3 residues short of the end of the CDR3; the missing end is completed from the germline J gene. This specimen includes other DNA sequences encoding the same CDR3.

The CDR3 consists of 14 residues. Deletions cut 1 base from V and 4 bases from J, with 10 bases between. Looked up from germline, CDR1 is SEHNR and CDR2 is FQNEAQ (reference sequence). The origin of this receptor is a woman between 18 and 70 years old with a cervical HPV16 infection that either progressed to CIN3+ or cleared (not recorded which). The V call is TRBV7-9, the J call TRBJ1-2, with D perhaps matching TRBD1 (5 bases). What was sequenced was blood buffy coat. The CDR3 DNA, read in part, is TGTGCCAGCAGCTTAGGAAGGGGCAGCTATGGC. Translating gives CASSLGRGSYG. The entire CDR3 protein is CASSLGRGSYGYTF.